This T cell receptor beta chain was recorded in a study of shared clonotypes between healthy human individuals (dated by TCRdb to about 2020). About the investigation overall: A few men and two women, aged 18 to 49 years, made up the cohort. Libraries were prepared and TCR repertoires were sequenced by different laboratories using diverse techniques, in order to increase sequencing depth and limit assay-specific biases. To estimate repertoire size and how much clonotypes are shared between individuals, the study performed deep sequencing of blood TCR repertoires from a handful of healthy adults. Each donor's leukapheresis produced roughly between about 0.9 and 9.5 billion PBMCs. For each donor, CD4 naive and CD4 memory were each given three plates, CD8 naive was given two plates, and CD8 memory was given one plate.

Using the deep immunoSEQ assay, multiplex PCR amplified TCR CDR3 regions from genomic DNA. Extracted genomic DNA from each cell subset was spread evenly across all wells of several immunoSEQ 96-well plates, with each plate serving as a replicate. For sorted subsets, roughly 190 ng of genomic DNA, equivalent to 25,000 to 35,000 T cell genomes, went into each replicate PCR. Purified libraries were measured with a Qubit 3.0 fluorometer, size-checked on a Bioanalyzer 2100, and measured again with the KAPA Library Quantification kit. Every immunoSEQ 96-well plate was sequenced on a dedicated single-read 150-cycle Illumina NextSeq 550 flow cell. Regarding the original processing steps: Because the immunoSEQ output held only junctional sequences and lacked quality scores, the filtering could not match the filtering applied to full-length reads. To assign V/J genes and CDR3, sequences were annotated using PyIR, a Python wrapper for IgBLAST v1.9, with IMGT germline references. Reads were removed for weak V/J assignments (E-value above 1e-6), missing CDR3, stop codons, out-of-frame junctions, or ambiguous translated residues. V3J clonotypes were defined as sequences sharing an identical inferred V gene, J gene, and CDR3 amino acid sequence. The percentage overlap between two repertoires was calculated by dividing the number of shared unique clonotypes by the size of the smaller repertoire. Repertoire richness was assessed with RTK rarefaction, the Chao1 estimator, and Recon v2.1 estimates of unobserved clonotypes. OLGA was used to compute generation probabilities for all TCRbeta clonotypes that the gDNA method yielded from a few donors. Imported from immuneACCESS, the table was reduced by TCRdb to in-frame sequences with V and J called. These copies leave out some clones; in studies compared against another copy, an unresolved V gene accounts for under half, and the cause of the remainder is not known. For V, J and clone size, that table is used; D and trimming come from the DNA. Counted in this sample were roughly 2.2 million clones; about nine tenths of them appeared once. The ten largest clones take up approximately 0.41% of the sample.

Overall study results and their limits: Clonotypes shared by all four sorted-subset donors showed higher generation probabilities than non-shared clonotypes. Rarefaction of sorted-subset datasets indicated incomplete sequencing despite the large sequencing depth. Because the study included a small number of donors, the genetic and exposure-history diversity represented was limited. Naive subsets generally had larger estimated clonotype richness than memory subsets. Sampling was restricted to blood, and TCR repertoires in tissues likely differ from the TCR repertoires found in blood. Pairwise subsampling led to the expectation that sequencing depth would affect the degree of clonotype sharing among donors. Sharing across a few donors was observed for around 5% of naive CD4, over 3% of naive CD8, 2% to 2.5% of memory CD4, and roughly 0.43% of memory CD8 clonotypes.

Healthy HIV-negative adults with no recently reported acute infections or vaccinations were included as donors. Only Caucasian adults living in Nashville, Tennessee, USA were represented among the donors. CD4+ T cells were enriched by magnetic negative selection, after which naive cells were positively selected on CD45RA and the negative fraction was taken as the memory subset. Blood was collected by leukapheresis, and PBMCs were isolated by Ficoll-Histopaque density gradient centrifugation and then cryopreserved in liquid nitrogen vapor phase. Analytical flow cytometry was used to check the purity and quantity of each magnetically sorted T cell population. From each sorted fraction, genomic DNA was isolated and quantified by UV absorbance on a Nanodrop 2000c. V ends up 9 bases short and J 5 bases short, with an unmatched junction base count of 10. From the cysteine up to the phenylalanine, the CDR3 has a length of 14 residues. The read is trimmed to its CDR3 DNA, 42 bases read in frame from base 1. Based on the germline V gene (reference sequence), the CDR1 and CDR2 sequences are SGHNT and YYREEE.

On this clone: Its antigen is still unknown. No base quality information exists; no much larger clone differs at one position.

Sequenced sample: naive CD4+ T cells from PBMCs. What this sample's cell subset or site label stands for: CD45RA+ positively selected. The sequence links TRBV5-4 to TRBJ2-5, with TRBD2 matching 10 junction bases. This clonotype was sampled from a man between 18 and 35 years old in good health. Some clones in this sample may be carry-over from other donors' samples. CDR3 reads: CATKLAGIGETQYF. The bases read TGTGCCACCAAACTAGCGGGAATTGGGGAGACCCAGTACTTC.